Presented here are 18 T cell receptor beta chains from one specimen sequenced in a study of PD-1 blockade in classical Hodgkin lymphoma. Clones were sequenced by immunoSEQ multiplex PCR, and TCRdb holds only the in-frame ones, with some missing. In the table there are fewer than 90,000 clones, over 85% of which are singletons. Time point in this sample: newly diagnosed, previously untreated cHL patient sample. The sequenced sample was peripheral blood mononuclear cells (PBMCs). These receptors all come from a human donor with classical Hodgkin lymphoma.

V gene TRBV5-6 combines with J gene TRBJ2-3, with 13 bases fitting TRBD2. The CDR3 runs to 14 residues. Trimming took 7 bases from V and 3 from J; bases not matched to a gene: 2. Per the germline V gene, CDR1 is SGHDT and CDR2 is YYEEEE. In nucleotides, the CDR3 is TGTGCCAGCCGGACTAGCGGGGGTACAGATACGCAGTATTTT. Protein sequence: CASRTSGGTDTQYF.

The sample holds one count of this clone. The V call is TRBV10-3, the J call TRBJ1-2, with TRBD1 matching over 11 bases. After removal of 4 bases from V and 10 bases from J, the junction contained 11 bases not matched to a gene. The CDR3 is 15 amino acids. Germline values: CDR1 ENHRY, CDR2 SYGVKD. DNA for the CDR3: TGTGCCATCAGTGGGGGACAGGGGGAAGTCCGAGACTACACCTTC. Translating gives CAISGGQGEVRDYTF.

CDR3 sequence reads: CAWSEWGQYSNQPQHF. The CDR3 DNA is TGTGCCTGGAGTGAGTGGGGGCAGTATAGCAATCAGCCCCAGCATTTT. The chain couples TRBV30 to TRBJ1-5; D is possibly TRBD1 (6 bases). The germline V gene encodes CDR1 GTSNPN and CDR2 SVGIG (reference sequence). The length of the CDR3 is 16 residues. The V end lost 1 base, the J end lost 0 bases, and 13 bases lay between the germline ends. The full variable domain, rest sourced from reference TRBV30 and TRBJ1-5, is SQTIHQWPATLVQPVGSPLSLECTVEGTSNPNLYWYRQAAGRGLQLLFYSVGIGQISSEVPQNLSASRPQDRQFILSSKKLLLSDSGFYLCAWSEWGQYSNQPQHFGDGTRLSIL.

The chain's CDR3 is CASSRGDINTGELFF. CDR3 sequence (DNA): TGTGCCAGTAGTAGGGGGGACATTAACACCGGGGAGCTGTTTTTT. V usage is TRBV19 and J usage is TRBJ2-2, with D perhaps being TRBD1 or TRBD2 (6 bases each). The CDR3 is 15 residues long. CDR1 and CDR2 (germline): LNHDA, SQIVND (reference sequence). Trimming took off 4 bases at V and 2 bases at J, with 11 bases between the two ends.

This clone was picked up one time. This chain connects TRBV6-5 to TRBJ1-1; weak D call: TRBD1 (6 bases). The CDR3 has 14 residues. Trimming took off 6 bases at V and 1 base at J, with 12 bases between the two ends. The germline V gene has CDR1 MNHEY and CDR2 SVGAGI. The CDR3 DNA reads as TGTGCCAGCAGGATAGGGGGATGGAACACTGAAGCTTTCTTT. Translated: CASRIGGWNTEAFF.

The chain links TRBV5-1 to TRBJ2-3; perhaps TRBD2 as D (6 bases). The CDR3 covers 17 residues. In germline, CDR1 is SGHRS, CDR2 YFSETQ. V dropped 4 bases and J dropped 5 bases, with 23 bases sitting between them. CDR3 bases: TGCGCCAGCAGCCTTGAGATGGGGACTCTCGTCGGAGATACGCAGTATTTT. Its protein is CASSLEMGTLVGDTQYF.

The rearrangement uses TRBV6-1 and TRBJ1-5; 7 nucleotides align to TRBD1. This CDR3 contains 15 residues. V dropped 5 bases and J dropped 4; count of bases not matched to a gene: 8. CDR1 and CDR2 from the germline V gene are MNHNS and SASEGT. The CDR3 DNA reads as TGTGCCAGCAGTCGAGGACAGGCCGCGAATCAGCCCCAGCATTTT. It codes for CASSRGQAANQPQHF.

The V call is TRBV27, the J call TRBJ1-5; 8 bases match TRBD1. The germline gives CDR1 MNHEY, CDR2 SMNVEV (reference sequence). This CDR3 comprises 15 residues. V trimming: 5 bases; J trimming: 4 bases; junction bases outside the gene matches: 7. The chain's CDR3 is CASSQRQGLNQPQHF. In nucleotides, the CDR3 is TGTGCCAGCAGTCAAAGACAGGGGCTTAATCAGCCCCAGCATTTT.

The V and J genes are TRBV7-2 and TRBJ1-1, with D tentatively TRBD1 (6 bases). Germline lookup yields CDR1 SGHTA and CDR2 FQGNSA. V was cut by 5 bases and J by 11 bases, with 18 bases left in between. The CDR3 consists of 13 residues. Here the CDR3 DNA reads TGTGCCAGCAGCCCAGGGGTTGGCAGGATGGCTTTCTTT. Translating it yields CASSPGVGRMAFF.

The rearrangement joins TRBV28 to TRBJ2-3; TRBD2 matches 10 bases. Per germline, CDR1 MDHEN and CDR2 SYDVKM. This CDR3 is built from 16 residues. With V trimmed by 6 bases and J by 7 bases, 13 bases remained unmatched. CDR3 protein: CASSPSLAGAAYTQYF. For the CDR3, the DNA is TGTGCCAGCAGCCCTTCTCTAGCGGGAGCTGCCTATACGCAGTATTTT.

The chain couples TRBV28 to TRBJ2-7; 7 bases line up with TRBD1. J was trimmed by 0 bases and V by 5 bases; bases with no gene match: 7. The length of the CDR3 is 15 residues. From germline, CDR1 is MDHEN and CDR2 SYDVKM. The CDR3 bases are TGTGCCAGCAGTCGGTGGACAGGAAACTCCTACGAGCAGTACTTC. Translated: CASSRWTGNSYEQYF.

The chain uses TRBV5-4 and TRBJ1-1, with D unresolved. The V end was cut by 4 bases, the J end by 2 bases, with 12 bases between. In germline, CDR1 is SGHNT, CDR2 YYREEE (reference sequence). CDR3 size: 14 residues. Here the CDR3 DNA reads TGTGCCAGCAGCCCCCGGACGGGAAACACTGAAGCTTTCTTT. As protein: CASSPRTGNTEAFF. Filled out from reference TRBV5-4 and TRBJ1-1, the complete variable domain reads ETGVTQSPTHLIKTRGQQVTLRCSSQSGHNTVSWYQQALGQGPQFIFQYYREEENGRGNFPPRFSGLQFPNYSSELNVNALELDDSALYLCASSPRTGNTEAFFGQGTRLTVV.

This chain joins TRBV4-1 and TRBJ1-6; D possibly corresponds to TRBD1 (5 bases). V was cut by 1 base and J by 7 bases, with 20 bases left in between. This CDR3 is built from 18 residues. Germline-derived CDR1 and CDR2 are MGHRA and YSYEKL. In DNA, the CDR3 is TGCGCCAGCAGCCAAGTGGACATGGGGATGACGAACAATTCACCCCTCCACTTT. Translation: CASSQVDMGMTNNSPLHF.

This chain connects TRBV7-3 to TRBJ1-1, with a tentative D call TRBD1 (5 bases). The CDR3 runs to 14 residues. With 2 bases removed from V and 2 bases from J, the gap between germline ends came to 9 bases. Germline values: CDR1 SGHTA, CDR2 FQGTGA. CDR3 amino acids: CASSLGASNTEAFF. In DNA form, the CDR3 reads TGTGCCAGCAGCTTAGGGGCTTCCAACACTGAAGCTTTCTTT.

The V gene is TRBV6-1, the J gene TRBJ2-3, with D unresolved. CDR1 and CDR2 (germline): MNHNS, SASEGT. This CDR3 is 12 amino acids long. V was clipped by 3 bases and J by 2 bases, with 3 bases between them. CDR3 in amino acids: CASSDNTDTQYF. CDR3 sequence (DNA): TGTGCCAGCAGTGACAACACAGATACGCAGTATTTT.

The V and J genes are TRBV5-4 and TRBJ1-4, with TRBD1 identical over 11 bases. V dropped 4 bases and J dropped 6; count of bases not matched to a gene: 5. This CDR3 region has 15 residues. Germline assignment: CDR1 SGHNT and CDR2 YYREEE (reference sequence). CDR3 residues: CASSLRTGGDEKLFF. CDR3 DNA: TGTGCCAGCAGCCTGCGGACAGGGGGCGATGAAAAACTGTTTTTT.

The V call is TRBV7-9, the J call TRBJ1-2; D call uncertain. Trimming stripped 5 bases from V and 7 bases from J, with 17 bases between. This CDR3 contains 14 residues. Germline V CDR1 and CDR2: SEHNR, FQNEAQ (reference sequence). The CDR3, as DNA: TGTGCCAGCAGCCGACGAGGACTTTTGGGTGGCTACACCTTC. Its translation is CASSRRGLLGGYTF.

The V gene is TRBV6-5, the J gene TRBJ2-3; D is possibly TRBD1 (6 bases). V was trimmed by 0 bases and J by 4 bases, leaving 11 bases between them. CDR3 size: 15 residues. Germline V lookup: CDR1 MNHEY, CDR2 SVGAGI. In DNA, the CDR3 is TGTGCCAGCAGTTACTCGGGGGCCGAATCAGATACGCAGTATTTT. Encoded protein: CASSYSGAESDTQYF.